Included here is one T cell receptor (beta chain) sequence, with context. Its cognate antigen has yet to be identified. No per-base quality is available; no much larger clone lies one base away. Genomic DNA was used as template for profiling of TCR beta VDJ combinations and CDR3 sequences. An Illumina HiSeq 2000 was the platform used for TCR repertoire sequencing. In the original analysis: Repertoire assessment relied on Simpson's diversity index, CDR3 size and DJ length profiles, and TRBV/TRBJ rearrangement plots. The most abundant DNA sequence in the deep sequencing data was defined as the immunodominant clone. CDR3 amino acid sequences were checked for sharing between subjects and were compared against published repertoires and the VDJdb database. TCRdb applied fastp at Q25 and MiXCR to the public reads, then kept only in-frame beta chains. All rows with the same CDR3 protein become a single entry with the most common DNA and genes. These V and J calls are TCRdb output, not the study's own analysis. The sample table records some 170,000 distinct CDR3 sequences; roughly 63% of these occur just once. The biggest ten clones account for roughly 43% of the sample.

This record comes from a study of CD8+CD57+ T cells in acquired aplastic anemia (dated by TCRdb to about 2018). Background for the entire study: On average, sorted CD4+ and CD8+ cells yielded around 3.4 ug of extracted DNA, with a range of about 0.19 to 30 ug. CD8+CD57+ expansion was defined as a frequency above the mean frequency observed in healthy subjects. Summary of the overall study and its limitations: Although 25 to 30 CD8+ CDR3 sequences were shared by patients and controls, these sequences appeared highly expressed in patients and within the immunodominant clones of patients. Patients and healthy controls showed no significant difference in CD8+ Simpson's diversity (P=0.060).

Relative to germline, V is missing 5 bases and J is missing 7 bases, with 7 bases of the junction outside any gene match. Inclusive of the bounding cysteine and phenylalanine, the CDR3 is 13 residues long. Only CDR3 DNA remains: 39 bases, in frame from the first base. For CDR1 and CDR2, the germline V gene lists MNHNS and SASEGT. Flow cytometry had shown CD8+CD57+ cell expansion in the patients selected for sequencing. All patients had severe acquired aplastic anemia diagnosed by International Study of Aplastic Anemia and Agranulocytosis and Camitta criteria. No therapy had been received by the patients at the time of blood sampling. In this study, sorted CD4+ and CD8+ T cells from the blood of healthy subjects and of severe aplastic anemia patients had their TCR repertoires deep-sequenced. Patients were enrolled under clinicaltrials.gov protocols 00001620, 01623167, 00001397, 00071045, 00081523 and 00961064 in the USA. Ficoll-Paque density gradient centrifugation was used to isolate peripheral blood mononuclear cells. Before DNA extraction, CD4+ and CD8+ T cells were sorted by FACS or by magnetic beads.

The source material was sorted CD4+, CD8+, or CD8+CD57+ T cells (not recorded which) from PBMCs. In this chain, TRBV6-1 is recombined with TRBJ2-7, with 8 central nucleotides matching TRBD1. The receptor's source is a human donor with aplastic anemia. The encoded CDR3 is CASSSRTGQEQYF. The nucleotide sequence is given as TGTGCCAGCAGTAGCAGGACAGGGCAAGAGCAGTACTTC.